Following are 24 T cell receptor beta chains from one sample sequenced in a study of human versus mouse CDR3 diversity and MHC coevolution. Assay: immunoSEQ multiplex PCR; the TCRdb copy retains only in-frame clones and omits some. This sample has tens of thousands of clones, with 94% found just once. The sample was naive CD4+ T cells from blood. Subset noted: CD45RO-negative CD62L-positive naive CD4 T cells. The receptors derive from a person between 55 and 69 years old in good health.

This chain joins TRBV11-3 and TRBJ2-5, with TRBD1 matching over 11 bases. Germline V gives CDR1 SGHNT, CDR2 YENEEA. The ends lost 5 bases at V and 2 bases at J; junction bases unmatched: 7. The CDR3 consists of 16 residues. CDR3 coding DNA: TGTGCCAGCAGCCCGGGGGGGACAGGGGGTCAAGAGACCCAGTACTTC. Encoded protein: CASSPGGTGGQETQYF.

V usage is TRBV30 and J usage is TRBJ1-1; D might be TRBD1 (5 bases). Trimming took off 0 bases at V and 8 bases at J, with 16 bases between the two ends. Germline CDR1 is GTSNPN and CDR2 is SVGIG (reference sequence). The CDR3 spans 14 residues. The CDR3 sequence: CAWSVPGRAMEAFF. DNA for the CDR3: TGTGCCTGGAGTGTACCCGGCAGGGCGATGGAAGCTTTCTTT.

The V and J genes are TRBV6-1 and TRBJ2-5, with a weak D call TRBD2 (5 bases). The J call could be wrong; TRBJ2-7 is a better fit for the DNA end. Per germline, CDR1 MNHNS and CDR2 SASEGT. CDR3 length equals 16 residues. DNA of the CDR3: TGTGCCAGCAGTGAAGGAGGCGGGCTAGTCTTCTACGAGCAGTACTTC. Its protein is CASSEGGGLVFYEQYF.

The chain has TRBV5-4 and TRBJ2-5; 7 nucleotides line up with TRBD1. V was pared by 4 bases and J by 5 bases, with 8 bases of the junction left unmatched. This CDR3 contains 14 residues. Germline-derived CDR1 and CDR2 are SGHNT and YYREEE (reference sequence). CDR3: CASSPTGISETQYF. CDR3 nucleotides: TGTGCCAGCAGCCCGACAGGGATCTCGGAGACCCAGTACTTC.

The genes are TRBV18 and TRBJ2-1, with 11 bases fitting TRBD2. V dropped 8 bases and J dropped 4; count of bases not matched to a gene: 7. The CDR3 sequence is 15 residues long. CDR1 and CDR2 from the germline V gene are KGHSH and LQKENI. The CDR3 sequence: CASRTGTSGYNEQFF. The CDR3 DNA is TGTGCCAGCAGAACCGGGACTAGCGGTTACAATGAGCAGTTCTTC.

J is TRBJ2-3 and V is TRBV11-3, with 10 bases identical to TRBD2. Germline V CDR1 and CDR2: SGHNT, YENEEA. This CDR3 comprises 13 residues. The V segment lost 3 bases and the J segment 9 bases; nucleotides outside the gene matches: 3. The CDR3 loop is CASSFGGLATQYF. The CDR3 DNA is TGTGCCAGCAGCTTCGGGGGACTAGCGACGCAGTATTTT.

The chain is built from TRBV9 and TRBJ1-2; no firm D call. The CDR3 totals 15 residues. CDR1 and CDR2 (germline): SGDLS, YYNGEE. Trimming shortened V by 0 bases and J by 6 bases, and 15 bases separated the two germline ends. In DNA, the CDR3 is TGTGCCAGCAGCGTAGAGACCAGGCTTTGGGATGGCTACACCTTC. Its translation: CASSVETRLWDGYTF. Full variable domain (rest looked up from reference TRBV9 and TRBJ1-2): DSGVTQTPKHLITATGQRVTLRCSPRSGDLSVYWYQQSLDQGLQFLIQYYNGEERAKGNILERFSAQQFPDLHSELNLSSLELGDSALYFCASSVETRLWDGYTFGSGTRLTVV.

This chain links TRBV10-3 with TRBJ2-7; 11 bases agree with TRBD2. The J call is doubtful: the DNA matches TRBJ2-5 better. This CDR3 has 17 amino acids. Germline loops: CDR1 ENHRY, CDR2 SYGVKD. The CDR3 loop is CAISESLAGVTQETQYF. CDR3 in DNA: TGTGCCATCAGTGAGTCACTAGCGGGAGTAACCCAAGAGACCCAGTACTTC.

The chain has TRBV2 and TRBJ2-7; D is uncertain. The germline CDR1 and CDR2 sequences are SNHLY and FYNNEI. The CDR3 totals 11 residues. V lost 10 bases and J 8 bases, leaving 15 bases between the germline ends. The CDR3 here is CATSQDTKQYF. The CDR3 DNA reads TGTGCCACCTCCCAGGATACGAAGCAGTACTTC.

This chain connects TRBV9 to TRBJ1-2, with 9 positions matching TRBD1. CDR1 is SGDLS, CDR2 YYNGEE, per germline. The CDR3 spans 15 residues. V was pared by 3 bases and J by 2 bases, with 5 bases of the junction left unmatched. For the CDR3, the DNA is TGTGCCAGCAGCGCCAACAGGGGGCGAAACTATGGCTACACCTTC. This translates into CASSANRGRNYGYTF.

This clone was seen a single time. J is TRBJ2-5 and V is TRBV9; the D gene is possibly TRBD2 (6 bases). Trimming pared 3 bases from V and 4 bases from J, leaving 13 bases between. The CDR3 consists of 14 residues. The V gene's germline CDR1 is SGDLS and CDR2 YYNGEE. CDR3 nucleotide sequence: TGTGCCAGCAGCGACCTCGGGACTTCAGAGACCCAGTACTTC. It translates to CASSDLGTSETQYF.

The J gene is TRBJ2-5, the V gene TRBV9, with D possibly being TRBD2 (5 bases). V lost 0 bases and J lost 5, with 11 bases in between. The germline gives CDR1 SGDLS, CDR2 YYNGEE. The CDR3 is 14 residues long. DNA of the CDR3: TGTGCCAGCAGCGTAGGAACTAGTTTGGAGACCCAGTACTTC. The encoded protein is CASSVGTSLETQYF.

This clone has only one observation. V gene TRBV9 combines with J gene TRBJ1-1, with D possibly TRBD1 on 5 matching bases. Germline V gene data show CDR1 as SGDLS and CDR2 as YYNGEE. The CDR3 contains 15 residues. The germline V and J ends were trimmed by 4 bases and 0 bases, with 13 bases remaining between them. CDR3 bases: TGTGCCAGCAGCCCATACGGGGGGGTGAACACTGAAGCTTTCTTT. Amino acids: CASSPYGGVNTEAFF.

The chain combines TRBV6-4 with TRBJ1-6; 7 positions match TRBD1. The CDR3 is made up of 15 amino acids. Germline values: CDR1 MRHNA, CDR2 SNTAGT. Trimming removed 3 bases from V and 9 bases from J; junction bases left unmatched: 8. CDR3 residues: CASSESTGFVSPLHF. The DNA for the CDR3 is TGTGCCAGCAGTGAATCGACAGGGTTTGTTTCACCCCTCCACTTT.

The CDR3 sequence: CASSYSGGSYNEQFF. The CDR3 DNA reads TGTGCCAGCAGTTACTCCGGGGGTTCCTACAATGAGCAGTTCTTC. This rearrangement joins TRBV6-5 to TRBJ2-1, with D possibly matching TRBD2 (6 bases). Germline CDR1 and CDR2: MNHEY and SVGAGI. Trimming cost V 0 bases and J 1 base, with 7 bases left between them. This CDR3 is built from 15 residues.

CDR3 bases: TGTGCCAGCAGCTTGAGGCTAGCGGGGGATACGCAGTATTTT. The encoded protein is CASSLRLAGDTQYF. The rearrangement joins TRBV11-3 to TRBJ2-3; the match to TRBD2 covers 9 bases. Germline V gene sequence: CDR1 SGHNT, CDR2 YENEEA. V gave up 3 bases and J gave up 6 bases; unmatched junction bases: 4. This CDR3 has 14 amino acids. The full variable domain, with the rest looked up from reference TRBV11-3 and TRBJ2-3, is EAGVVQSPRYKIIEKKQPVAFWCNPISGHNTLYWYLQNLGQGPELLIRYENEEAVDDSQLPKDRFSAERLKGVDSTLKIQPAELGDSAVYLCASSLRLAGDTQYFGPGTRLTVL.

This clone was recorded a few times. V gene TRBV19 combines with J gene TRBJ1-4; D unresolved. The CDR3 spans 14 residues. Germline-derived CDR1 and CDR2 are LNHDA and SQIVND (reference sequence). The V and J ends lost 4 bases and 5 bases respectively, with 11 bases between them. The CDR3 DNA reads TGTGCCAGTAGTAAGGACCGGGGAAATGAAAAACTGTTTTTT. This sequence encodes CASSKDRGNEKLFF.

The chain is built from TRBV5-1 and TRBJ1-4; 8 bases line up with TRBD1. Germline trimming cut 4 bases from V and 2 bases from J; bases unmatched to any gene: 7. CDR1 and CDR2 from the germline V gene are SGHRS and YFSETQ. CDR3 size: 16 residues. CDR3 sequence (DNA): TGCGCCAGCAGCGACCTCGGACAGGGCACTAATGAAAAACTGTTTTTT. Its protein is CASSDLGQGTNEKLFF.

The chain uses TRBV30 and TRBJ2-5; the match to TRBD2 covers 11 bases. Germline-derived CDR1 and CDR2 are GTSNPN and SVGIG (reference sequence). The ends lost 2 bases at V and 4 bases at J; junction bases unmatched: 18. The CDR3 runs to 19 residues. DNA for the CDR3: TGTGCCTGGAGTAGATCTAGCGGGAGGACCACGGGTTATTCAGAGACCCAGTACTTC. Translated, it gives CAWSRSSGRTTGYSETQYF.

This clone was observed a single time. V and J are TRBV19 and TRBJ2-1; no firm D call. Trimming cost V 4 bases and J 6 bases, with 7 bases left between them. Looked up from germline, CDR1 is LNHDA and CDR2 is SQIVND (reference sequence). The CDR3 extends over 12 amino acids. Here the CDR3 DNA reads TGTGCCAGTAGTACGCGCCTCAATGAGCAGTTCTTC. It translates to CASSTRLNEQFF. Looking up the rest from reference TRBV19 and TRBJ2-1 gives the full variable domain: DGGITQSPKYLFRKEGQNVTLSCEQNLNHDAMYWYRQDPGQGLRLIYYSQIVNDFQKGDIAEGYSVSREKKESFPLTVTSAQKNPTAFYLCASSTRLNEQFFGPGTRLTVL.

J is TRBJ2-1 and V is TRBV5-6; TRBD1 aligns across 7 bases. The ends lost 5 bases at V and 0 bases at J; junction bases unmatched: 11. The CDR3 has 17 residues. Germline lookup yields CDR1 SGHDT and CDR2 YYEEEE. The CDR3 DNA sequence: TGTGCCAGCAGGGACGGCAGGGGGACAAGCTCCTACAATGAGCAGTTCTTC. Protein sequence: CASRDGRGTSSYNEQFF.

The chain carries TRBV7-2 and TRBJ2-5; 8 bases fit TRBD2. CDR1 and CDR2 (germline): SGHTA, FQGNSA. The CDR3 extends over 16 amino acids. Unmatched junction bases numbered 11, after V lost 4 bases and J lost 4 bases. The CDR3 coding sequence is TGTGCCAGCAGCTCCAACCCGGGACTAGGGGCAGAGACCCAGTACTTC. Translation gives CASSSNPGLGAETQYF.

This clone was seen a few times. The J gene is TRBJ2-1, the V gene TRBV5-1, with D perhaps matching TRBD1 (5 bases). Looked up from germline, CDR1 is SGHRS and CDR2 is YFSETQ. The CDR3 has 16 residues. Trimming left V 2 bases short and J 0 bases short, with 12 bases between. The CDR3 reads CASSLGQGGSYNEQFF. CDR3 DNA: TGCGCCAGCAGCTTAGGGCAGGGCGGCTCCTACAATGAGCAGTTCTTC. Using reference TRBV5-1 and TRBJ2-1 for the parts outside the CDR3, the full variable domain is KAGVTQTPRYLIKTRGQQVTLSCSPISGHRSVSWYQQTPGQGLQFLFEYFSETQRNKGNFPGRFSGRQFSNSRSEMNVSTLELGDSALYLCASSLGQGGSYNEQFFGPGTRLTVL.

This chain joins TRBV14 and TRBJ2-1, with TRBD2 matching 11 bases. Per the germline V gene, CDR1 is SGHDN and CDR2 is FVKESK. This CDR3 is built from 16 residues. V shed 4 bases, J shed 7 bases, and the junction held 9 bases outside the gene matches. The CDR3 DNA is TGTGCCAGCAGCCCATTACTAGCGGGGGAGGTGAATGAGCAGTTCTTC. It yields the protein CASSPLLAGEVNEQFF. Full variable domain (rest looked up from reference TRBV14 and TRBJ2-1): EAGVTQFPSHSVIEKGQTVTLRCDPISGHDNLYWYRRVMGKEIKFLLHFVKESKQDESGMPNNRFLAERTGGTYSTLKVQPAELEDSGVYFCASSPLLAGEVNEQFFGPGTRLTVL.